Listed below are T cell receptor beta chains from one sample, sequenced in a study of beta chain features in type 1 diabetes. The repertoire was sequenced with immunoSEQ multiplex PCR; TCRdb's copy has only in-frame clones and lacks some. Of tens of thousands of clones in the sample, 55% to 70% were seen once. Sequencing used Tregs from blood. The receptors stem from a young woman in good health. The CDR3 runs from the conserved cysteine through the conserved F or W. D genes are given only for firm matches. The size of a clone is reported for some rows only, either as once, few or many, or as a class for expanded clones.

>TRBV5-1|TRBJ1-2|.|TRBD1
CASSLGDRKDYTF
TGCGCCAGCAGCTTGGGGGACAGGAAGGACTACACCTTC
>TRBV28|TRBJ2-1|.|TRBD2
CASSLLGAGANDNEQFF
TGTGCCAGCAGTTTACTCGGAGCGGGAGCGAATGACAATGAGCAGTTCTTC
>TRBV29-1|TRBJ1-2|.|.
CSVPPLGGGYTF
TGCAGCGTCCCCCCCCTCGGTGGTGGCTACACCTTC
>TRBV6-5|TRBJ1-4|once|.
CASSYSRVEKLFF
TGTGCCAGCAGTTATTCCCGGGTAGAAAAACTGTTTTTT
>TRBV30|TRBJ1-2|.|TRBD1
CACSQGFDYGYTF
TGTGCCTGTTCACAGGGGTTCGACTATGGCTACACCTTC
>TRBV7-9|TRBJ1-1|.|.
CASSPLRTEAFF
TGTGCCAGCAGCCCCCTGAGGACTGAAGCTTTCTTT
>TRBV6-1|TRBJ2-3|.|TRBD2
CASSEHSLAGLTDTQYF
TGTGCCAGCAGTGAACATTCACTAGCGGGCCTCACAGATACGCAGTATTTT
>TRBV7-8|TRBJ2-5|.|TRBD2
CASSLGHLAGGETQYF
TGTGCCAGCAGCTTAGGCCACCTAGCGGGCGGGGAGACCCAGTACTTC
>TRBV25-1|TRBJ2-3|.|.
CASSPGQGPLDTQYF
TGTGCCAGCAGCCCGGGACAAGGTCCTTTGGATACGCAGTATTTT
>TRBV19|TRBJ2-5|.|TRBD1
CASSLQGARTQTQYF
TGTGCCAGTAGTCTTCAGGGGGCGCGTACCCAGACCCAGTACTTC
>TRBV6-5|TRBJ1-1|.|.
CASSYDRGNTEAFF
TGTGCCAGCAGTTACGATAGGGGGAACACTGAAGCTTTCTTT
>TRBV5-4|TRBJ2-5|few|.
CASSLTSRETQYF
TGTGCCAGCAGCTTGACTAGCAGGGAGACCCAGTACTTC
>TRBV29-1|TRBJ1-5|.|.
CSVVNVPGGPQHF
TGCAGCGTTGTGAACGTGCCGGGAGGGCCCCAGCATTTT